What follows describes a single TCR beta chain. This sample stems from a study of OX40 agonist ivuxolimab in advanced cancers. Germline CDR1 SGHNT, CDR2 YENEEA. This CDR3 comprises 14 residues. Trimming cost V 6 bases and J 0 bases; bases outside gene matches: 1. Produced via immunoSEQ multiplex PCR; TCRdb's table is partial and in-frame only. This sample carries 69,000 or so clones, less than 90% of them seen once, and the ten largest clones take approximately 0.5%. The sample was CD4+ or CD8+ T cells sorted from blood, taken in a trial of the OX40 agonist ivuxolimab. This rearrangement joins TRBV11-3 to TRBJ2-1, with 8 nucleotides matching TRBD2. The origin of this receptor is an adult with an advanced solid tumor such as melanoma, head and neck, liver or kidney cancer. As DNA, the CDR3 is TGTGCCAGCAGTGGGACTAGCTCCTACAATGAGCAGTTCTTC. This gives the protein CASSGTSSYNEQFF.